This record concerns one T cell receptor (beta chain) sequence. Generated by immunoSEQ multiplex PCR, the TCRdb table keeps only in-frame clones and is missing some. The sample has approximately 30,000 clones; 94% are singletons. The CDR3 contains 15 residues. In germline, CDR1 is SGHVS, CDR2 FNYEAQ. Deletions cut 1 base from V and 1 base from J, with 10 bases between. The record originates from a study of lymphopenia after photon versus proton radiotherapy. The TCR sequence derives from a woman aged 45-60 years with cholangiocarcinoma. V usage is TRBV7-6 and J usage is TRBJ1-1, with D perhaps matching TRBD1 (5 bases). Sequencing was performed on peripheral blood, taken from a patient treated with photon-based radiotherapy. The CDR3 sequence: CASSLEGQRNTEAFF. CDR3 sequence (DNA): TGTGCCAGCAGCTTAGAAGGACAAAGGAACACTGAAGCTTTCTTT.